These 11 T cell receptor beta chains were all obtained from the same sample, sequenced in a study of regulatory T cells in long-lasting Graves disease. According to the study, TCR beta libraries were built with iRepertoire HTBI primers and CDR3-region Arm-PCR. TCRdb fed the multiplex PCR reads into MiXCR, producing one record per CDR3 protein. Here the sample spans nearly 350,000 distinct CDR3 sequences, around 20% being singletons. Specified time point: persistent/refractory GD, antithyroid drugs over 5 years with positive TRAb. The TCR library was made from RNA that had been extracted from PBMCs in TRIzol. This specimen consisted of peripheral blood mononuclear cells (PBMCs), obtained when the disease was refractory, from a patient treated with antithyroid drugs. The receptors shown here come from a female donor with Graves disease.

The sample holds a few counts of this clonotype. This rearrangement joins TRBV5-1 to TRBJ1-1, with no clear D. V lost 5 bases and J lost 0, with 17 bases in between. In germline, CDR1 is SGHRS, CDR2 YFSETQ. The CDR3 runs to 16 residues. The CDR3 region has the DNA TGCGCCAGCAGAATGGGGTCGGACGGAATGAACACTGAAGCTTTCTTT. Encoded protein: CASRMGSDGMNTEAFF.

The chain has TRBV29-1 and TRBJ2-7; D is possibly TRBD1 (5 bases). V was shortened by 7 bases and J by 9 bases, with 22 bases between the two germline ends. CDR1 and CDR2 from the germline V gene are SQVTM and ANQGSEA. There are 13 residues in the CDR3. CDR3 protein: CSALTDSVLLQYF. Written as DNA, the CDR3 is TGCAGCGCCCTGACAGACTCAGTGTTGTTGCAGTACTTC.

This sequence joins TRBV7-6 and TRBJ1-1; D is unresolved. The CDR3 extends over 15 amino acids. Trimming pared 1 base from V and 6 bases from J, leaving 15 bases between. Germline V CDR1 and CDR2: SGHVS, FNYEAQ. The DNA of the CDR3 is TGTGCCAGCAGCTTAGAAGACTTGGGCTCGTCTGAAGCTTTCTTT. Encoded protein: CASSLEDLGSSEAFF.

There are many counts of this clonotype. The chain combines TRBV7-8 with TRBJ2-7; D ambiguous. Germline values: CDR1 SGHVS, CDR2 FQNEAQ. The CDR3 has 16 amino acids. V was pared by 2 bases and J by 0 bases, with 14 bases between. As DNA, the CDR3 is TGTGCCAGCAGCTTATTGGCCTGGCACAACTCCTACGAGCAGTACTTC. Translated: CASSLLAWHNSYEQYF.

This clonotype was detected a few times. The chain combines TRBV29-1 with TRBJ1-1, with D hard to call. There are 11 residues in the CDR3. Trimming cost V 4 bases and J 5 bases, with 8 bases left between them. CDR1 is SQVTM and CDR2 is ANQGSEA in the germline V gene. The CDR3 DNA sequence: TGCAGCGTTGGGAGTCTTACTGAAGCTTTCTTT. Protein sequence: CSVGSLTEAFF.

Remarks on this clonotype: A much bigger clone sits one base away, suggesting this may be a read error. The rearrangement joins TRBV6-9 to TRBJ1-2; 8 nucleotides line up with TRBD1. This CDR3 is 15 amino acids long. The germline V gene has CDR1 MNHGY and CDR2 SVAAGI. V lost 8 bases to trimming and J lost 1 base; unmatched junction nucleotides: 9. The CDR3 DNA reads TGTGCCAGCGGGGACAGGAAAGGCCTTAACTATGGCTACACCTTC. Encoded protein: CASGDRKGLNYGYTF.

This clonotype was observed a few times. The chain is built from TRBV4-3 and TRBJ1-4, with D possibly TRBD1 on 6 matching bases. V lost 1 base and J 8 bases, leaving 14 bases between the germline ends. The CDR3 length is 15 residues. Looked up from germline, CDR1 is LGHNA and CDR2 is YSLEER. CDR3 nucleotide sequence: TGCGCCAGCAGCCAAGTCGCAGGGGTGGGCGAAAAACTGTTTTTT. Its protein product is CASSQVAGVGEKLFF.

This clonotype was detected only a few times. For the CDR3, the DNA is TGTGCCAGCAGTTCACGGGGCGGTGGCTACACCTTC. It encodes CASSSRGGGYTF. This rearrangement joins TRBV12-3 or TRBV12-4 to TRBJ1-2; a weak D match, TRBD1 (5 bases). The CDR3 has 12 residues. The V and J ends lost 4 bases and 7 bases respectively, with 10 bases between them.

This clonotype was seen ten or more times. The chain is built from TRBV6-1 and TRBJ2-2, with TRBD1 matching 7 bases. The V segment lost 6 bases and the J segment 5 bases; nucleotides outside the gene matches: 30. Germline CDR1 is MNHNS and CDR2 is SASEGT. This CDR3 comprises 22 residues. The CDR3 nucleotides read TGTGCCAGCAGCCCTACAGGGACAGCCTCGTTAGGTCACCGGCTATATACCGGGGAGCTGTTTTTT. Translated: CASSPTGTASLGHRLYTGELFF.

This clonotype was observed a few times. A much larger clone is a single base away; this may be a read error. The chain joins TRBV15 to TRBJ2-5; TRBD1 matches 8 bases. The length of the CDR3 is 13 residues. CDR1 and CDR2 from the germline V gene are LNHNV and YYDKDF (reference sequence). The DNA for the CDR3 is TGTGCCGCCAGCAGAGACAGGGGCGGGACCCAGTACTTC. Translated: CAASRDRGGTQYF.

There are many counts of this clonotype. The genes are TRBV7-2 and TRBJ2-5; 7 nucleotides match TRBD1. V trimming: 4 bases; J trimming: 2 bases; junction bases outside the gene matches: 1. The V gene's germline CDR1 is SGHTA and CDR2 FQGNSA. The CDR3 is 13 amino acids. DNA for the CDR3: TGTGCCAGCAGCTCCAGGGGGCAAGAGACCCAGTACTTC. This translates into CASSSRGQETQYF.